Detailed here is one T cell receptor (beta chain). Germline V CDR1 and CDR2: LNHDA, SQIVND (reference sequence). This CDR3 is 16 amino acids long. Unmatched junction bases numbered 5, after V lost 0 bases and J lost 2 bases. This specimen comes from a study of cytomegalovirus exposure and HLA in healthy donors. The PCR employed 60 Vbeta primers together with 13 Jbeta primers. Profiled with immunoSEQ multiplex PCR; TCRdb holds only in-frame clones, not every one. The repertoire holds about 90,000 clones, with around 77% as singletons. Donors were ostensibly healthy at sampling, although undocumented immune exposures were probable.

The source material was PBMCs. The rearrangement uses TRBV19 and TRBJ2-3; 7 bases line up with TRBD2. The sequence derives from a man between 25 and 39 years old in good health and CMV-seronegative. CDR3 DNA sequence: TGTGCCAGTAGTATAGATGCTAGCGGATACACAGATACGCAGTATTTT. Amino acid sequence: CASSIDASGYTDTQYF.